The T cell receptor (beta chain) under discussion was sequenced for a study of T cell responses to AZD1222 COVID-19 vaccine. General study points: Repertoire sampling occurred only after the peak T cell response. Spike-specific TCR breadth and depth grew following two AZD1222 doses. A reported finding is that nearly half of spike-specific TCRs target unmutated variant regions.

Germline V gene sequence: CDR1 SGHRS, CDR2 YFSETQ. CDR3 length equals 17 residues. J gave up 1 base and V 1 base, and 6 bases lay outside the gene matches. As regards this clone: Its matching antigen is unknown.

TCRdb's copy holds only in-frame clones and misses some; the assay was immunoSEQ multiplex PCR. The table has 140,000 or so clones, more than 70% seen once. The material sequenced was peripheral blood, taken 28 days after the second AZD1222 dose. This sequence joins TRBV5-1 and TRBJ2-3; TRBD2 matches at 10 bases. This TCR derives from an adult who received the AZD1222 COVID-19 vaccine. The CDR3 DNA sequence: TGCGCCAGCAGCTTGCTTCTAGCGGGGGCCGGCACAGATACGCAGTATTTT. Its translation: CASSLLLAGAGTDTQYF.